Listed below are T cell receptor beta chains from one sample, sequenced in a study of blood T cells in healthy people across ages. TCRdb reanalysed the 5' RACE reads using MiXCR and keeps one entry per CDR3 protein. This table holds 790,000 or so distinct CDR3 sequences, less than 60% found once. The sequenced sample consisted of blood. Receptors were obtained from a man aged 80 or over in good health. Each CDR3 is given without its conserved first and last residue.

TRBJ2-3,TRBV24-1,ATSDLRQGEGDTQY
TRBJ2-5,TRBV14,ASSQEASGDEQY
TRBJ2-3,TRBV20-1,SAPPAGGPGATQY
TRBJ2-3,TRBV20-1,SATTTLDTQY
TRBJ2-5,TRBV29-1,SAGVGQETQY
TRBJ2-1,TRBV21-1,ASSKALWSCPGWGPNEQF
TRBJ2-5,TRBV7-2,ASSVNRDLETQY
TRBJ2-7,TRBV12-3/TRBV12-4,ASSPYLLNSYEQY
TRBJ2-7,TRBV4-3,ASRQNYRAYEQY
TRBJ1-5,TRBV3-1,ASSQEPFAQH
NA,TRBV12-3/TRBV12-4,ASTRSAPTSYEQY
TRBJ1-2,TRBV12-3/TRBV12-4,ASRSGGGNYGYT
TRBJ2-1,TRBV20-1,SAQLGTRTDEQF
TRBJ2-3,TRBV7-3,ASSSQGATDTQY
TRBJ2-3,TRBV5-1,ASSSEPSTDTQY
TRBJ1-1,TRBV28,ASSLTLKGRENTEAF
TRBJ2-2,TRBV4-3,ASSQGDGELF
TRBJ2-3,TRBV2,ASKGDPSTDTQY
TRBJ1-2,TRBV3-1,VSSQGGRDLGGYT
TRBJ2-7,TRBV20-1,SAVKQGQY
TRBJ2-7,TRBV12-3/TRBV12-4,ANSSLGLADREQY
TRBJ2-7,TRBV5-1,ASSVATGQVSYEQY
TRBJ2-1,TRBV19,ASSGVVGLQF
TRBJ2-1,TRBV29-1,SVLGGGYNEQF
TRBJ2-2,TRBV9,ASSLASGGNAGELF
TRBJ2-7,TRBV29-1,SVLTSGSSYEQY
NA,TRBV29-1,SVGDRAVSYEQY
TRBJ2-4,TRBV20-1,SALAGGTKNIQY
TRBJ2-3,TRBV7-9,ASSLLAGGPGGTDTQY
TRBJ2-5,TRBV6-6,ASTGGYNEQY
TRBJ2-7,TRBV5-1,ASGGTTYEQY
TRBJ2-1,TRBV5-1,ASRITRF
TRBJ1-1,TRBV20-1,SARASSLDTEAF
TRBJ2-7,TRBV9,ASSVVPFAGAPYEQY
TRBJ2-3,TRBV15,ATRYGRRGTDTQY
TRBJ1-1,TRBV28,ASSFRSSGGDYTEAF
TRBJ1-4,TRBV11-2,ASSPQDEKLF
TRBJ2-3,TRBV5-1,ASSGGQSTDTQY
TRBJ2-7,TRBV4-1,ASSQDRASGSYEQY
TRBJ1-1,TRBV24-1,ATSAPDGDTEAF
TRBJ2-1,TRBV10-3,AISESSGAQSYNEQF